The rows below give T cell receptor beta chains drawn from one sample of a study of metastatic and nonmetastatic thyroid tumors. TCRdb re-called the PCR reads with MiXCR. The sample yields about 82,000 clones, under 15% seen once. Sequencing was done on a sample of tumor tissue. The receptor source for this set is a female donor with papillary thyroid cancer or a benign thyroid nodule (not recorded which). Some clones in this sample may be carry-over from other donors' samples. The CDR3 runs from the conserved cysteine through the conserved F or W. Fields, in order: D gene, V gene, clone size, CDR3 length, J gene, CDR3 protein, CDR3 DNA. D genes are given only for firm matches. Size is stated for part of the rows, as once, few or many counts, or as a class when the clone is expanded.

d_call: TRBD2; v_call: TRBV20-1; clone_size: many; cdr3_length: 15; j_call: TRBJ2-1; cdr3_aa: CSARGGTSGYNEQFF; cdr3_nt: TGCAGTGCTAGAGGCGGGACTAGCGGTTACAATGAGCAGTTCTTC
d_call: NA; v_call: TRBV19; clone_size: many; cdr3_length: 15; j_call: TRBJ2-2; cdr3_aa: CASSLGTFNTGELFF; cdr3_nt: TGTGCCAGTAGTCTCGGGACTTTCAACACCGGGGAGCTGTTTTTT
d_call: NA; v_call: TRBV19; clone_size: NA; cdr3_length: 13; j_call: TRBJ1-2; cdr3_aa: CASSPDKGSGYTF; cdr3_nt: TGTGCCAGTAGTCCTGACAAGGGGAGTGGCTACACCTTC
d_call: TRBD2; v_call: TRBV20-1; clone_size: many; cdr3_length: 16; j_call: TRBJ2-1; cdr3_aa: CSGAGLPSLSYNEQFF; cdr3_nt: TGCAGTGGAGCGGGACTACCCTCTCTCTCCTACAATGAGCAGTTCTTC
d_call: NA; v_call: TRBV3-1; clone_size: NA; cdr3_length: 15; j_call: TRBJ1-1; cdr3_aa: CASSQRGTGKTEAFF; cdr3_nt: TGTGCCAGCAGCCAGAGGGGCACAGGGAAGACTGAAGCTTTCTTT
d_call: TRBD2; v_call: TRBV5-1; clone_size: few; cdr3_length: 16; j_call: TRBJ2-5; cdr3_aa: CASSLYVGRGQETQYF; cdr3_nt: TGCGCCAGCAGCTTGTATGTCGGGAGGGGCCAAGAGACTCAGTACTTC
d_call: TRBD1; v_call: TRBV19; clone_size: many; cdr3_length: 15; j_call: TRBJ1-5; cdr3_aa: CASSIDSRGNQPQHF; cdr3_nt: TGTGCCAGTAGTATTGATTCCAGGGGGAATCAGCCCCAGCATTTT
d_call: NA; v_call: TRBV28; clone_size: many; cdr3_length: 12; j_call: TRBJ2-5; cdr3_aa: CASIGAQETQYF; cdr3_nt: TGTGCCAGCATTGGGGCACAAGAGACCCAGTACTTC
d_call: NA; v_call: TRBV12-3/TRBV12-4; clone_size: many; cdr3_length: 15; j_call: TRBJ2-1; cdr3_aa: CASSAPPPRSNEQFF; cdr3_nt: TGTGCCAGCAGTGCCCCCCCTCCGAGGTCCAATGAGCAGTTCTTC
d_call: TRBD1; v_call: TRBV5-7; clone_size: many; cdr3_length: 17; j_call: TRBJ2-3; cdr3_aa: CASSWTPGTGSTDTQYF; cdr3_nt: TGTGCCAGCAGCTGGACCCCCGGGACAGGGAGCACAGATACGCAGTATTTT
d_call: NA; v_call: TRBV7-9; clone_size: many; cdr3_length: 14; j_call: TRBJ2-5; cdr3_aa: CASSLLGIQETQYF; cdr3_nt: TGTGCCAGCAGCTTATTGGGGATACAAGAGACCCAGTACTTC
d_call: TRBD1; v_call: TRBV3-1; clone_size: many; cdr3_length: 15; j_call: TRBJ1-1; cdr3_aa: CASSQDPQGAAEAFF; cdr3_nt: TGTGCCAGCAGCCAAGACCCACAGGGGGCAGCTGAAGCTTTCTTT
d_call: NA; v_call: TRBV9; clone_size: many; cdr3_length: 13; j_call: TRBJ1-6; cdr3_aa: CASSVDQQPPLHF; cdr3_nt: TGTGCCAGCAGCGTAGACCAGCAACCACCCCTCCACTTT
d_call: TRBD2; v_call: TRBV28; clone_size: many; cdr3_length: 16; j_call: TRBJ2-1; cdr3_aa: CASTDAGTSGRIEQFF; cdr3_nt: TGTGCCAGCACCGATGCCGGAACTAGCGGGAGGATTGAGCAGTTCTTC
d_call: NA; v_call: TRBV5-1; clone_size: NA; cdr3_length: 15; j_call: TRBJ2-5; cdr3_aa: CASSLEGGGRETQYF; cdr3_nt: TGCGCCAGCAGCTTGGAGGGGGGAGGGCGAGAGACCCAGTACTTC
d_call: NA; v_call: TRBV6-1; clone_size: many; cdr3_length: 15; j_call: TRBJ2-2; cdr3_aa: CASSPRGRSSGELFF; cdr3_nt: TGTGCCAGCAGCCCCCGAGGCCGGAGCTCCGGGGAGCTGTTTTTT
d_call: TRBD2; v_call: TRBV6-1; clone_size: medium-sized; cdr3_length: 15; j_call: TRBJ2-7; cdr3_aa: CASSGTSGRIKEQYF; cdr3_nt: TGTGCCAGCAGCGGGACTAGCGGGAGAATAAAGGAGCAGTACTTC
d_call: NA; v_call: TRBV19; clone_size: many; cdr3_length: 14; j_call: TRBJ2-1; cdr3_aa: CASSIDPRSDEQFF; cdr3_nt: TGTGCCAGTAGTATAGATCCGAGAAGCGATGAGCAGTTCTTC
d_call: NA; v_call: TRBV28; clone_size: many; cdr3_length: 13; j_call: TRBJ1-2; cdr3_aa: CASSLVGDYGYTF; cdr3_nt: TGTGCCAGCAGTTTGGTGGGGGACTATGGCTACACCTTC
d_call: NA; v_call: TRBV5-1; clone_size: many; cdr3_length: 13; j_call: TRBJ1-1; cdr3_aa: CASSLMGDTEAFF; cdr3_nt: TGCGCCAGCAGCTTAATGGGGGACACTGAAGCTTTCTTT
d_call: NA; v_call: TRBV7-4; clone_size: many; cdr3_length: 15; j_call: TRBJ1-1; cdr3_aa: CASTPTQGVGTEAFF; cdr3_nt: TGTGCCAGCACCCCCACACAGGGTGTGGGGACTGAAGCTTTCTTT
d_call: TRBD2; v_call: TRBV20-1; clone_size: many; cdr3_length: 17; j_call: TRBJ2-7; cdr3_aa: CSARALLLAGNGHEQYF; cdr3_nt: TGCAGTGCTAGAGCCCTCCTCCTAGCGGGTAACGGCCACGAGCAGTACTTC
d_call: TRBD2; v_call: TRBV24-1; clone_size: many; cdr3_length: 19; j_call: TRBJ2-1; cdr3_aa: CATSDHSRTGAGGYNEQFF; cdr3_nt: TGTGCCACCAGTGACCACTCCCGGACGGGAGCGGGGGGGTACAATGAGCAGTTCTTC
d_call: TRBD1; v_call: TRBV5-4; clone_size: few; cdr3_length: 15; j_call: TRBJ1-1; cdr3_aa: CASSSRGQGRTEAFF; cdr3_nt: TGTGCCAGCAGCTCCCGAGGACAGGGTCGGACTGAAGCTTTCTTT
d_call: TRBD1; v_call: TRBV27; clone_size: many; cdr3_length: 16; j_call: TRBJ2-3; cdr3_aa: CASSLTGGFGTDTQYF; cdr3_nt: TGTGCCAGCAGTCTGACAGGGGGCTTTGGAACAGATACGCAGTATTTT
d_call: TRBD2; v_call: TRBV20-1; clone_size: many; cdr3_length: 17; j_call: TRBJ2-1; cdr3_aa: CSARDPNSGDSYNEQFF; cdr3_nt: TGCAGTGCTAGAGACCCTAACAGCGGGGACTCCTACAATGAGCAGTTCTTC
d_call: NA; v_call: TRBV6-2/TRBV6-3; clone_size: few; cdr3_length: 14; j_call: TRBJ2-5; cdr3_aa: CASTITGFQETQYF; cdr3_nt: TGTGCCAGCACCATAACAGGGTTCCAAGAGACCCAGTACTTC
d_call: NA; v_call: TRBV20-1; clone_size: many; cdr3_length: 14; j_call: TRBJ2-1; cdr3_aa: CSAVDSTSYNEQFF; cdr3_nt: TGCAGTGCTGTAGACAGTACCTCCTACAATGAGCAGTTCTTC
d_call: NA; v_call: TRBV12-3/TRBV12-4; clone_size: many; cdr3_length: 15; j_call: TRBJ2-1; cdr3_aa: CASSRQESSYNEQFF; cdr3_nt: TGTGCCAGCAGTCGGCAGGAGAGCTCCTACAATGAGCAGTTCTTC
d_call: NA; v_call: TRBV4-1; clone_size: many; cdr3_length: 16; j_call: TRBJ2-7; cdr3_aa: CASSVRTPGGTYEQYF; cdr3_nt: TGCGCCAGCAGCGTACGGACTCCCGGAGGTACCTACGAGCAGTACTTC
d_call: NA; v_call: TRBV12-3/TRBV12-4; clone_size: NA; cdr3_length: 14; j_call: TRBJ2-3; cdr3_aa: CASSLAGGADTQYF; cdr3_nt: TGTGCCAGCAGTTTAGCGGGCGGAGCAGATACGCAGTATTTT
d_call: NA; v_call: TRBV4-2; clone_size: many; cdr3_length: 15; j_call: TRBJ1-4; cdr3_aa: CASSQERRADEKLFF; cdr3_nt: TGTGCCAGCAGCCAAGAACGGAGGGCCGATGAAAAACTGTTTTTT
d_call: TRBD1; v_call: TRBV9; clone_size: many; cdr3_length: 13; j_call: TRBJ2-5; cdr3_aa: CASSGDREETQYF; cdr3_nt: TGTGCCAGCAGCGGGGACAGGGAAGAGACCCAGTACTTC
d_call: NA; v_call: TRBV9; clone_size: many; cdr3_length: 14; j_call: TRBJ1-1; cdr3_aa: CASSVEAALTEAFF; cdr3_nt: TGTGCCAGCAGCGTAGAGGCAGCCTTGACTGAAGCTTTCTTT
d_call: TRBD2; v_call: TRBV7-3; clone_size: NA; cdr3_length: 19; j_call: TRBJ2-4; cdr3_aa: CASSGYSGREWGAKNIQYF; cdr3_nt: TGTGCCAGCAGCGGGTATAGCGGGAGGGAGTGGGGAGCCAAAAACATTCAGTACTTC
d_call: NA; v_call: TRBV19; clone_size: many; cdr3_length: 17; j_call: TRBJ1-6; cdr3_aa: CASSNRRQELIASPLHF; cdr3_nt: TGTGCCAGTAGTAACCGGAGACAGGAGCTCATCGCGTCACCCCTCCACTTT
d_call: NA; v_call: TRBV18; clone_size: many; cdr3_length: 16; j_call: TRBJ2-7; cdr3_aa: CASSPAPGRVPYEQYF; cdr3_nt: TGTGCCAGCTCACCAGCACCGGGACGGGTCCCCTACGAGCAGTACTTC